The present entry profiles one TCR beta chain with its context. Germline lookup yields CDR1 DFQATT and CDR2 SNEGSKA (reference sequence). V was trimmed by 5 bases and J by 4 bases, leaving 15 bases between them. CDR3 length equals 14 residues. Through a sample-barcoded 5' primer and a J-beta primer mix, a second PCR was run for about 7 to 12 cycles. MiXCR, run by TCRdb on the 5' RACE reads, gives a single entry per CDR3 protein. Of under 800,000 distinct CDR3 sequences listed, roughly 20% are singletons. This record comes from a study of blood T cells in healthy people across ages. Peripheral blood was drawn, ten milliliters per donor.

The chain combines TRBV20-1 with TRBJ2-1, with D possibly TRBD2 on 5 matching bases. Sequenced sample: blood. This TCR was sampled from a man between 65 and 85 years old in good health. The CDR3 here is CSAPPGLAYNEQFF. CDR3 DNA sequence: TGCAGTGCTCCCCCAGGACTGGCGTACAATGAGCAGTTCTTC.